Shown below are 15 T cell receptor beta chains from a single sample sequenced in a study of human T cells and chemical hapten exposure. Noted time point: healthy volunteer bleed at 2 weeks. From whole blood left unfractionated, total RNA was extracted. TCRdb re-called the RACE reads with MiXCR, one entry per CDR3 protein. The sample carries tens of thousands of distinct CDR3 sequences, approximately 4.5% recorded once. Sequenced sample: whole blood. These receptor sequences come from a female donor in good health. Some clones in this sample may be carry-over from other donors' samples.

This clonotype was seen ten or more times. The junction and the germline gene differ at one end; a read error may be behind it. This sequence joins TRBV7-7 and TRBJ2-1; possible D gene TRBD2, 6 bases. This CDR3 is 16 amino acids long. From germline, CDR1 is SSHAT and CDR2 FNYEAQ (reference sequence). CDR3 region: CASSFSGGSSYNEQFF. In nucleotides, the CDR3 is TGTGCTAGCAGCTTCTCCGGGGGTAGCTCCTACAATGAGCAGTTCTTC. Full variable domain (rest looked up from reference TRBV7-7 and TRBJ2-1): GAGVSQSPRYKVTKRGQDVTLRCDPISSHATLYWYQQALGQGPEFLTYFNYEAQPDKSGLPSDRFSAERPEGSISTLTIQRTEQRDSAMYRCASSFSGGSSYNEQFFGPGTRLTVL.

This clonotype was detected many times. The chain couples TRBV28 to TRBJ1-4, with TRBD1 matching over 7 bases. This CDR3 has 14 amino acids. The V gene's germline CDR1 is MDHEN and CDR2 SYDVKM. J lost 8 bases, V lost 6 bases, and 9 bases had no gene match. The CDR3 sequence is CASRVTGEGEKLFF. CDR3 nucleotides: TGTGCCAGCAGGGTTACAGGGGAGGGAGAAAAACTGTTTTTT. Full variable domain (remainder filled in from reference TRBV28 and TRBJ1-4): DVKVTQSSRYLVKRTGEKVFLECVQDMDHENMFWYRQDPGLGLRLIYFSYDVKMKEKGDIPEGYSVSREKKERFSLILESASTNQTSMYLCASRVTGEGEKLFFGSGTQLSVL.

This clonotype was counted at least ten times. V gene TRBV6-2 or TRBV6-3 combines with J gene TRBJ2-7; a possible D gene is TRBD2 (5 bases). CDR3 length: 14 residues. The germline gives CDR1 MNHEY, CDR2 SVGEGT. V was cut by 6 bases and J by 0 bases, with 12 bases left in between. The DNA of the CDR3 is TGTGCCAGCAGGGTGGGCGGGCCCTCCTACGAGCAGTACTTC. The encoded protein is CASRVGGPSYEQYF.

This clonotype was counted at least ten times. The chain recombines TRBV4-2 with TRBJ1-1; tentative D call: TRBD1 (5 bases). Germline V CDR1 and CDR2: LGHNA, YNFKEQ. V lost 4 bases, J lost 0 bases, and 15 bases lay in between. The CDR3 extends over 16 amino acids. CDR3 residues: CASSPIGAEMNTEAFF. The CDR3 DNA reads as TGTGCCAGCAGCCCTATAGGGGCAGAGATGAACACTGAAGCTTTCTTT.

In regard to this clonotype: A much larger clone sits a single nucleotide away, making a read error possible. The chain recombines TRBV9 with TRBJ1-1; a weak D match, TRBD1 (5 bases). Germline loops: CDR1 SGDLS, CDR2 YYNGEE. The CDR3 totals 15 residues. V lost 4 bases, J lost 4 bases, and 17 bases lay in between. The CDR3 loop reads CASSPPRGAGTEAFF. The CDR3 DNA sequence: TGTGCCAGCAGCCCGCCGAGGGGCGCGGGCACTGAAGCTTTCTTT.

This clonotype was found many times. The J gene is TRBJ2-3, the V gene TRBV9; TRBD2 matches at 14 bases. J lost 2 bases, V lost 4 bases, and 12 bases had no gene match. The CDR3 sequence is 19 residues long. Germline assignment: CDR1 SGDLS and CDR2 YYNGEE. Here the CDR3 DNA reads TGTGCCAGCAGCTTAGGGACTAGCGGGGGCTACAGTACCACAGATACGCAGTATTTT. Translated, it gives CASSLGTSGGYSTTDTQYF.

Many counts were recorded for this clonotype. CDR3 DNA sequence: TGTGCCAGCAGCTTCAGGGGGCAGGGAGCCAAAAACATTCAGTACTTC. Its protein product is CASSFRGQGAKNIQYF. The rearrangement joins TRBV13 to TRBJ2-4; 8 bases agree with TRBD1. Germline assignment: CDR1 PRHDT and CDR2 FYEKMQ (reference sequence). The ends lost 3 bases at V and 0 bases at J; junction bases unmatched: 4. This CDR3 is built from 16 residues.

This clonotype was seen ten or more times. This chain connects TRBV5-1 to TRBJ2-7; 7 bases agree with TRBD2. V gave up 4 bases and J gave up 6 bases; unmatched junction bases: 10. Germline V gives CDR1 SGHRS, CDR2 YFSETQ. The CDR3 is 14 residues long. The CDR3 nucleotides read TGCGCCAGCAGCGGGGGGGTTCTGACTACCGAGCAGTACTTC. Its translation is CASSGGVLTTEQYF.

This clonotype has a handful of counts. The gene calls are TRBV27 and TRBJ2-2, with TRBD1 identical over 8 bases. This CDR3 comprises 16 residues. The J segment lost 0 bases and the V segment lost 4 bases, leaving 4 bases of the junction unmatched. The germline CDR1 and CDR2 sequences are MNHEY and SMNVEV (reference sequence). CDR3 sequence (DNA): TGTGCCAGCAGTTCCTCAGGGGGCGCGAACACCGGGGAGCTGTTTTTT. Translated: CASSSSGGANTGELFF.

In this sample, this clonotype turned up a few times. The chain uses TRBV6-5 and TRBJ2-1; TRBD2 is a possible D gene (5 bases). The V gene's germline CDR1 is MNHEY and CDR2 SVGAGI. V gave up 4 bases and J gave up 7 bases, with 8 bases separating them. The CDR3 length is 12 residues. Here the CDR3 DNA reads TGTGCCAGCAGTTCGAGGGCGAATGAGCAGTTCTTC. This sequence encodes CASSSRANEQFF.

Many counts were recorded for this clonotype. The chain links TRBV20-1 to TRBJ1-2, with 9 nucleotides matching TRBD1. V shed 4 bases, J shed 7 bases, and the junction held 10 bases outside the gene matches. Germline assignment: CDR1 DFQATT and CDR2 SNEGSKA (reference sequence). The CDR3 length is 14 residues. The CDR3, as DNA: TGCAGTGCTAACCCACCGGACAGGGGTGGTGGCTACACCTTC. As protein: CSANPPDRGGGYTF.

V is TRBV12-3 or TRBV12-4 and J is TRBJ1-4; TRBD1 is a possible D gene (5 bases). The CDR3 is 15 residues long. Between the trimmed V and J ends, which lost 6 bases and 6 bases, there was a span of 17 bases. The CDR3 DNA is TGTGCCAGCAGCCCAGCAGGGAGTTCACATGAAAAACTGTTTTTT. It translates to CASSPAGSSHEKLFF.

The sample holds many counts of this clonotype. This chain joins TRBV5-4 and TRBJ2-1; 11 nucleotides match TRBD2. The CDR3 sequence is 16 residues long. With V trimmed by 1 base and J by 4 bases, 4 bases remained unmatched. CDR1 SGHNT and CDR2 YYREEE come from the germline V gene (reference sequence). The CDR3 loop is CASSLLTSGGYNEQFF. Written as DNA, the CDR3 is TGTGCCAGCAGCTTGCTAACTAGCGGGGGATACAATGAGCAGTTCTTC.

This clonotype was recorded many times. The chain employs TRBV29-1 and TRBJ2-5; a possible D gene is TRBD1 (5 bases). The V gene lost 6 bases and the J gene lost 1 base, with 9 bases spanning the gap. Per germline, CDR1 SQVTM and CDR2 ANQGSEA. This CDR3 comprises 12 residues. The CDR3 bases are TGCAGCGTGGTAGGGGCCCAAGAGACCCAGTACTTC. Its protein is CSVVGAQETQYF. Combining the CDR3 with reference TRBV29-1 and TRBJ2-5 gives the whole variable domain SAVISQKPSRDICQRGTSLTIQCQVDSQVTMMFWYRQQPGQSLTLIATANQGSEATYESGFVIDKFPISRPNLTFSTLTVSNMSPEDSSIYLCSVVGAQETQYFGPGTRLLVL.

This clonotype showed up many times. V is TRBV10-3 and J is TRBJ2-3; TRBD2 agrees at 11 bases. This CDR3 spans 16 amino acids. From germline, CDR1 is ENHRY and CDR2 SYGVKD. Losses at the gene ends were 3 bases for V and 2 bases for J; bases not matched to a gene: 4. For the CDR3, the DNA is TGTGCCATCAGTGACGTAGCGGGGGGGCCCACAGATACGCAGTATTTT. This gives the protein CAISDVAGGPTDTQYF.